This paragraph covers one TCR beta chain sequence. The data were taken from a study of radiation and T cells in renal cell carcinoma. The germline V gene encodes CDR1 SGHNT and CDR2 YENEEA. V gave up 4 bases and J gave up 1 base; unmatched junction bases: 2. This CDR3 has 14 residues. Profiling relied on immunoSEQ multiplex PCR, and the TCRdb table lists in-frame clones only, not all of them. The table has some 130,000 clones, approximately 90% seen once; the top ten hold 5.8%. As to time point: blood 2 weeks post-SBRT. Treatment meaning: 15 Gy SBRT to primary tumor, nephrectomy 4 weeks later. Sequencing used blood, obtained from a patient whose treatment included radiotherapy and nephrectomy. The clonotype comes from a woman aged 70 to 79 with renal cell carcinoma. This chain uses TRBV11-3 with TRBJ2-7, with 9 bases aligning to TRBD1. The CDR3 DNA reads as TGTGCCAGCAGCTGGGGACAGGGTTCCTACGAGCAGTACTTC. It translates to CASSWGQGSYEQYF.